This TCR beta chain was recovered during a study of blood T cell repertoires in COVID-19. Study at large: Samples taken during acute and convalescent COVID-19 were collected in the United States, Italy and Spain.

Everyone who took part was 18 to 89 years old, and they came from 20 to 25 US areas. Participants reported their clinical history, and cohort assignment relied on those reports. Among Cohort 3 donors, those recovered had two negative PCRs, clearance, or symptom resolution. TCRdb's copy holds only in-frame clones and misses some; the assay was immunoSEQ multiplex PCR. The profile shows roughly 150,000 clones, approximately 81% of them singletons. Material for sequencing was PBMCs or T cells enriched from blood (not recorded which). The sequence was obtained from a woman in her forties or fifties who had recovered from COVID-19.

The CDR3 DNA reads TGTGCCAGCATGACAGGGGAAGAGACCCAGTACTTC. Amino acid sequence: CASMTGEETQYF. The V and J genes are TRBV6-5 and TRBJ2-5, with 8 nucleotides matching TRBD1. V shed 7 bases and J 3 bases; nucleotides not matched to a gene: 1. The germline gives CDR1 MNHEY, CDR2 SVGAGI. The CDR3 consists of 12 residues.